This T cell receptor (beta chain) was documented in a study of T cell repertoires in cytomegalovirus infection. Looking at the study overall: Shared public TCR beta signatures pointed to both CMV infection and a matching HLA type. Study-level points and caveats: Individuals carrying CMV plus the relevant HLA were identified by cumulative frequency of public TCR beta families. HLA-C-restricted TCR beta clonotypes specific for CMV led the ex vivo response.

TCRdb reanalysed the reads using MiXCR and keeps one entry per CDR3 protein. The sample consists of about 310,000 distinct CDR3 sequences, 15% to 20% of them appearing once. Trimming at V came to 4 bases and at J to 4 bases, leaving 20 bases not matched to a gene. This CDR3 comprises 20 residues. Germline-derived CDR1 and CDR2 are SGHRS and YFSETQ. A remark on this clonotype: Its target is unknown.

The sample consisted of PBMCs. This rearrangement joins TRBV5-1 to TRBJ2-1; TRBD1 matches 10 bases. The source is a human donor in good health (CMV status not recorded). Some clones in this sample may be carry-over from other donors' samples. CDR3 in amino acids: CASSRGLTAWGQGLYNEQFF. The CDR3, as DNA: TGCGCCAGCAGCCGGGGCCTTACCGCGTGGGGACAGGGGTTGTACAATGAGCAGTTCTTC. Together with reference TRBV5-1 and TRBJ2-1, the CDR3 gives the full variable domain: KAGVTQTPRYLIKTRGQQVTLSCSPISGHRSVSWYQQTPGQGLQFLFEYFSETQRNKGNFPGRFSGRQFSNSRSEMNVSTLELGDSALYLCASSRGLTAWGQGLYNEQFFGPGTRLTVL.